This T cell receptor beta chain was sequenced for a study of cytotoxic CD8 clonotypes in ibrutinib-treated CLL. TCRdb keeps only in-frame clones here, not all; method: immunoSEQ multiplex PCR. The table shows 110,000 to 150,000 clones, with 75% to 95% occurring only once. As regards this clone: Its antigen remains unidentified.

Study-wide results and limits: Against age-matched healthy donors, baseline clonality ran higher and tracked circulating CD8+ T-cell counts.

This CDR3 spans 15 amino acids. V lost 3 bases and J 1 base, leaving 13 bases between the germline ends. CDR1 SGDLS and CDR2 YYNGEE come from the germline V gene. The sequencing here drew on PBMCs, taken after 12 months of ibrutinib treatment. This chain joins TRBV9 and TRBJ1-1; no firm D call. This receptor was identified in a human donor with chronic lymphocytic leukemia. CDR3 loop: CASSGFSGGNTEAFF. The DNA for the CDR3 is TGTGCCAGCAGCGGATTCTCCGGCGGGAACACTGAAGCTTTCTTT. The full variable domain, its missing parts supplied by reference TRBV9 and TRBJ1-1, is DSGVTQTPKHLITATGQRVTLRCSPRSGDLSVYWYQQSLDQGLQFLIQYYNGEERAKGNILERFSAQQFPDLHSELNLSSLELGDSALYFCASSGFSGGNTEAFFGQGTRLTVV.